This T cell receptor (beta chain) came from a study of blood T cell repertoires in COVID-19 (dated by TCRdb to 2020 to 2022). Regarding the research as a whole: The collaborator samples originated in the United States, Italy and Spain and spanned the acute and convalescent phases of COVID-19. The prospective study material was composed of cDNA or gDNA derived from T cells, B-cell-depleted T cells, or PBMCs. Nearly every sample came with metadata listing a de-identified subject ID, COVID-19 status, age in years and sex. A freely available public database, intended as a resource for researchers studying the immune response to SARS-CoV-2, is where the repertoires were released. The samples were drawn from two sources: the first 160 participants of the ongoing ImmuneRACE study, and approximately 1,300 subjects contributed by 6 global collaborators. The dataset comprised deeply sampled blood TCRbeta repertoires from subjects exposed to, actively infected with, or recovered from COVID-19. Where HLA class I and class II types were available, the types were taken from metadata supplied by the sample provider, not from assay-based typing.

The immunoSEQ Assay, a bias-controlled multiplex PCR, was used to amplify TCRbeta CDR3 regions from genomic DNA. The authors' analysis ran thus. Nucleated cell counts per sample were estimated from amplification of reference gene primers within the assay. To quantify the absolute abundance of each unique TCRbeta CDR3 rearrangement, sequence reads were collapsed and filtered. For each sample, productive Simpson clonality was calculated as the square root of Simpson's diversity index across productive rearrangements. The table comes from immuneACCESS by way of TCRdb, which keeps in-frame sequences with V and J called. Part of the clones is missing from these tables; in studies checked, under half for an unresolved V gene and the rest for unknown reasons. V and J calls and clone size are those listed in that table; D and trimming were worked out from the DNA. Across this sample there are 150,000 or so clones, with roughly four fifths seen only once. Around 15% of the sample is held by the ten biggest clonotypes.

Clipping removes 0 bases from V and 6 bases from J, with 9 as the unmatched junction base count. From the cysteine up to the phenylalanine, the CDR3 has a length of 16 residues. Only CDR3 DNA remains: 48 bases, in frame from the first base. Reading the germline V gene gives CDR1 SGHRS and CDR2 YFSETQ. The research as a whole found: Clinical and demographic metadata were provided uncurated, with the amount varying by source and participant.

A single count supports this clone. The clone's antigen remains unknown. No much larger clone is present one base from it, and per-base qualities are unavailable. Whole blood was collected in K2EDTA tubes by collaborating institutions according to the institutions' own protocols. For TCRbeta analysis, collaborators shipped samples as frozen whole blood, isolated PBMCs, or DNA extracted from either of those sample types. The clonotype was recovered from a human donor with acute or convalescent COVID-19. The donor label of this sample is uncertain. The rearrangement combines TRBV5-1 with TRBJ1-1; 9 of the junction bases match TRBD1. Sample: peripheral blood. Here the CDR3 is given as CASSLEGPDRGSEAFF. In nucleotides, the sequence is TGCGCCAGCAGCTTGGAGGGGCCGGACAGGGGTTCTGAAGCTTTCTTT.